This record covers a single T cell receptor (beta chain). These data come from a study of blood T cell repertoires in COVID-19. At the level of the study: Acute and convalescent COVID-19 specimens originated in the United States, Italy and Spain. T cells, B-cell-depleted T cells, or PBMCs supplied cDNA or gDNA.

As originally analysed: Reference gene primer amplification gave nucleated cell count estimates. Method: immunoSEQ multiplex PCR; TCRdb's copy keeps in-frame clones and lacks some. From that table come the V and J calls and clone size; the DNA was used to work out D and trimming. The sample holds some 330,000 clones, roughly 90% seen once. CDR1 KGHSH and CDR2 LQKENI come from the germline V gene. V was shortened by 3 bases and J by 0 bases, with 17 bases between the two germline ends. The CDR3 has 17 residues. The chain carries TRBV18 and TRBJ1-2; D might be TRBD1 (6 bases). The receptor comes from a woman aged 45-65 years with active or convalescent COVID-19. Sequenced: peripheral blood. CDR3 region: CASSPNAGTSSNYGYTF. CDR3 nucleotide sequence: TGTGCCAGCTCACCCAACGCCGGGACATCCTCTAACTATGGCTACACCTTC.